The 9 T cell receptor beta chains presented below share a single source sample, sequenced in a study of T-cell reconstitution after alpha-beta-depleted transplantation in children. The TCRbeta library incorporated unique molecular identifiers. MiXCR, run by TCRdb on the PCR reads, gives a single entry per CDR3 protein. In the table there are a few hundred thousand distinct CDR3 sequences, 10% to 15% of which are singletons. The sample consisted of PBMCs, mostly from graft donor cells, taken 360 days after TCRalphabeta/CD19-depleted stem cell transplant. These receptors were obtained from a male patient younger than 18 who had a stem cell transplant for acute myeloid leukemia, so the T cells may come from the graft donor.

The chain recombines TRBV6-1 with TRBJ2-3, with TRBD1 identical over 7 bases. This CDR3 is 15 amino acids long. The V and J ends lost 4 bases and 1 base, in that order; junction bases with no gene match: 5. CDR1 is MNHNS and CDR2 is SASEGT in the germline V gene. DNA for the CDR3: TGTGCCAGCAGTGGGCCCGGGACAGGCACAGATACGCAGTATTTT. Residues: CASSGPGTGTDTQYF.

This clonotype was observed many times. This sequence joins TRBV20-1 and TRBJ2-7; 10 bases align to TRBD2. The CDR3 is 14 amino acids. Germline values: CDR1 DFQATT, CDR2 SNEGSKA (reference sequence). V lost 3 bases, J lost 1 base, and 3 bases stayed unmatched. CDR3 in amino acids: CSASRLAGSYEQYF. The CDR3 nucleotides are TGCAGTGCTAGCCGACTAGCGGGTTCCTACGAGCAGTACTTC.

This rearrangement joins TRBV27 to TRBJ1-1, with D possibly being TRBD1 (5 bases). With 0 bases removed from V and 5 bases from J, the gap between germline ends came to 13 bases. This CDR3 region has 15 residues. Germline CDR1 and CDR2: MNHEY and SMNVEV (reference sequence). DNA of the CDR3: TGTGCCAGCAGTTTATCGGGGGGGGGACGGACTGAAGCTTTCTTT. Translated, it gives CASSLSGGGRTEAFF.

This clonotype was detected ten times or more. The chain links TRBV5-1 to TRBJ2-3; D unresolved. Trimming took off 0 bases at V and 11 bases at J, with 13 bases between the two ends. Germline V gene data show CDR1 as SGHRS and CDR2 as YFSETQ. The length of the CDR3 is 13 residues. CDR3: CASSLDGYRQQYF. For the CDR3, the DNA is TGCGCCAGCAGCTTGGATGGCTATCGACAGCAGTATTTT.

This clonotype was seen at least ten times. The chain combines TRBV28 with TRBJ2-7, with a tentative D call TRBD2 (6 bases). V lost 6 bases and J lost 4, with 19 bases in between. CDR1 is MDHEN and CDR2 is SYDVKM in the germline V gene. CDR3 length: 15 residues. The CDR3 coding sequence is TGTGCCAGCAGCCTTACCGGTGGGGCGGGATACGAGCAGTACTTC. As protein: CASSLTGGAGYEQYF.

This clonotype was picked up a small number of times. The V and J genes are TRBV10-3 and TRBJ2-3, with TRBD1 matching 8 bases. V trimming: 7 bases; J trimming: 2 bases; junction bases outside the gene matches: 8. In germline, CDR1 is ENHRY, CDR2 SYGVKD. CDR3 length equals 15 residues. CDR3 nucleotide sequence: TGTGCCATCAACCAAAGGACAGGGCACACAGATACGCAGTATTTT. It translates to CAINQRTGHTDTQYF.

The rearrangement joins TRBV25-1 to TRBJ2-5; 13 bases are a match to TRBD2. J was trimmed by 5 bases and V by 1 base; bases with no gene match: 4. Germline V CDR1 and CDR2: MGHDK, SYGVNS. The CDR3 contains 16 residues. The CDR3 loop reads CASSELGLAGRETQYF. DNA of the CDR3: TGTGCCAGCAGTGAATTGGGACTAGCGGGACGCGAGACCCAGTACTTC.

This clonotype was detected only a few times. This chain's CDR3 is CSVESVDTQYF. The DNA for the CDR3 is TGCAGCGTTGAAAGTGTAGATACGCAGTATTTT. The chain links TRBV29-1 to TRBJ2-3; the D is unclear. The germline CDR1 and CDR2 sequences are SQVTM and ANQGSEA. The CDR3 runs 11 residues. V was clipped by 2 bases and J by 5 bases, with 5 bases between them.

The V and J genes are TRBV28 and TRBJ1-5; no clear D gene. Germline loops: CDR1 MDHEN, CDR2 SYDVKM. V lost 4 bases and J lost 5, with 18 bases in between. The CDR3 has 16 amino acids. CDR3 residues: CASSSPSGNIDQPQHF. The CDR3 coding sequence is TGTGCCAGCAGTTCGCCGTCCGGGAACATCGATCAGCCCCAGCATTTT.